The rows below give T cell receptor beta chains drawn from one sample of a study of T cells after posttransplantation cyclophosphamide. Profiled with immunoSEQ multiplex PCR; TCRdb holds only in-frame clones, not every one. The profile covers fewer than 45,000 clones, with around 80% appearing a single time and about 7.6% taken by the ten largest. Here the sequenced sample was CD4+ T cells sorted from blood, taken roughly 1,900 days after a stem cell transplant with posttransplant cyclophosphamide. The receptors were sampled from a female patient aged 40-50 years who received an allogeneic stem cell transplant from a related donor, was CMV-positive, and had no GVHD. Some of these T cells may belong to the graft donor. The CDR3 runs from the conserved cysteine through the conserved F or W. A D gene is named only where the DNA matches it firmly. A row's size may be missing; if present it is once, few, many or a size class.

>TRBJ2-7|TRBD2|15|TRBV5-1|.
CASSLGSGGAGEQYF
TGCGCCAGCAGCTTGGGGAGCGGGGGGGCCGGCGAGCAGTACTTC
>TRBJ2-7|.|14|TRBV7-3|few
CASSRDGAAYEQYF
TGTGCCAGCAGCCGGGATGGCGCGGCCTACGAGCAGTACTTC
>TRBJ1-2|TRBD1|14|TRBV7-9|.
CASSPGQTNYGYTF
TGTGCCAGCAGCCCGGGACAGACGAACTATGGCTACACCTTC
>TRBJ2-5|TRBD2|15|TRBV14|.
CASSQEGGGQETQYF
TGTGCCAGCAGCCAAGAAGGCGGGGGCCAAGAGACCCAGTACTTC
>TRBJ2-2|TRBD2|15|TRBV29-1|.
CSVKSSGGPTGELFF
TGCAGCGTGAAATCTAGCGGGGGGCCTACCGGGGAGCTGTTTTTT
>TRBJ2-1|TRBD2|15|TRBV13|.
CASSPRGGSYNEQFF
TGTGCCAGCAGCCCCCGGGGGGGCTCCTACAATGAGCAGTTCTTC
>TRBJ1-1|.|19|TRBV5-1|.
CASSLPSGGSPGMNTEAFF
TGCGCCAGCAGCTTACCCTCCGGGGGAAGTCCTGGTATGAACACTGAAGCTTTCTTT
>TRBJ2-6|TRBD1|16|TRBV7-3|.
CASSRGRSPGANVLTF
TGTGCCAGCTCCAGGGGGCGGTCTCCTGGGGCCAACGTCCTGACTTTC
>TRBJ1-5|.|14|TRBV28|.
CASRRQVINQPQHF
TGTGCCAGCAGAAGACAGGTTATTAATCAGCCCCAGCATTTT
>TRBJ2-1|.|14|TRBV4-2|.
CASGELSSYNEQFF
TGTGCCAGCGGGGAGCTCAGCTCCTACAATGAGCAGTTCTTC
>TRBJ1-2|.|11|TRBV7-2|.
CASSRGGPYTF
TGTGCCAGCAGCCGTGGGGGCCCTTACACCTTC
>TRBJ2-7|.|17|TRBV12-2|few
CASRFPHRDRVEYEQYF
TGTGCAAGTCGCTTCCCGCACCGGGACAGGGTAGAATACGAGCAGTACTTC
>TRBJ1-1|.|15|TRBV19|few
CASSIVTGWHTEAFF
TGTGCCAGTAGTATAGTAACAGGGTGGCACACTGAAGCTTTCTTT
>TRBJ1-5|.|14|TRBV15|.
CATSSDSLDQPQHF
TGTGCCACCAGCTCGGACAGTCTCGATCAGCCCCAGCATTTT
>TRBJ1-1|.|14|TRBV9|once
CASSPGHTNTEAFF
TGTGCCAGCAGCCCGGGACACACGAACACTGAAGCTTTCTTT
>TRBJ2-1|TRBD2|17|TRBV9|once
CASSVGLAGAPLYEQFF
TGTGCCAGCAGCGTAGGACTAGCGGGGGCCCCTTTGTATGAGCAGTTCTTC
>TRBJ1-6|.|15|TRBV10-3|.
CASWSGAPDNSPLHF
TGTGCCTCCTGGTCAGGGGCTCCGGATAATTCACCCCTCCACTTT
>TRBJ2-7|.|16|TRBV21-1|few
CASSKPKGLAGNEQYF
TGTGCCAGCAGCAAGCCCAAGGGCCTAGCGGGGAACGAGCAGTACTTC
>TRBJ2-3|.|11|TRBV7-5|once
CASSLTDTQYF
TGTGCCAGCAGCCTCACAGATACGCAGTATTTT
>TRBJ2-5|TRBD2|15|TRBV6-1|.
CASSATSGTQETQYF
TGTGCCAGCAGTGCGACTAGCGGGACGCAAGAGACCCAGTACTTC
>TRBJ2-2|TRBD1|17|TRBV27|.
CASSLFGTGANTGELFF
TGTGCCAGCAGTTTATTTGGGACAGGAGCTAACACCGGGGAGCTGTTTTTT
>TRBJ2-3|.|15|TRBV7-9|.
CASSFPGESTDTQYF
TGTGCCAGCAGCTTCCCCGGGGAGAGCACAGATACGCAGTATTTT
>TRBJ1-6|TRBD1|14|TRBV6-5|once
CASGTGWDNSPLHF
TGTGCCAGCGGGACAGGATGGGATAATTCACCCCTCCACTTT
>TRBJ1-1|TRBD1|14|TRBV4-3|.
CASNTSGTGYRAFF
TGCGCCAGCAACACCAGCGGGACAGGGTATCGAGCTTTCTTT
>TRBJ2-1|.|15|TRBV21-1|.
CASSKVLATGNEQFF
TGTGCCAGCAGCAAAGTTCTAGCGACCGGGAATGAGCAGTTCTTC
>TRBJ2-3|TRBD1|15|TRBV7-3|few
CASSLNRQGADTQYF
TGTGCCAGCAGCTTAAATCGACAGGGGGCAGATACGCAGTATTTT
>TRBJ1-1|.|15|TRBV13|.
CASSSGGRGFDEAFF
TGTGCCAGCAGCTCGGGTGGGCGGGGGTTCGATGAAGCTTTCTTT
>TRBJ1-6|.|13|TRBV2|few
CASSETRGSPLHF
TGTGCCAGCAGTGAAACCAGGGGTTCACCCCTCCACTTT
>TRBJ2-1|.|16|TRBV7-8|.
CASSKQGSLVRNEQFF
TGTGCCAGCAGCAAACAGGGTTCTCTCGTGAGAAATGAGCAGTTCTTC
>TRBJ1-2|.|14|TRBV19|large
CASSVDKQGIGYTF
TGTGCCAGTAGTGTTGATAAACAGGGAATTGGCTACACCTTC
>TRBJ1-3|.|13|TRBV19|.
CASPGSSGNTIYF
TGTGCCAGCCCCGGGAGCTCTGGAAACACCATATATTTT
>TRBJ1-5|.|17|TRBV18|few
CASSYGLSGVGNQPQHF
TGTGCCAGCTCGTACGGATTGTCAGGGGTTGGCAATCAGCCCCAGCATTTT
>TRBJ1-2|TRBD1|15|TRBV7-2|few
CASSLRQGTFYGYTF
TGTGCCAGCAGCCTAAGACAGGGGACCTTCTATGGCTACACCTTC
>TRBJ2-7|.|15|TRBV7-9|once
CASSLAGQGGYEQYF
TGTGCCAGCAGCTTAGCTGGGCAGGGTGGGTACGAGCAGTACTTC
>TRBJ1-1|.|14|TRBV6-5|.
CASSFRGPNTEAFF
TGTGCCAGCAGTTTTAGGGGCCCCAACACTGAAGCTTTCTTT
>TRBJ2-7|.|17|TRBV21-1|.
CASSGRRGLNLRDEQYF
TGTGCCAGCAGCGGACGGAGGGGTCTGAACCTACGAGACGAGCAGTACTTC
>TRBJ2-5|TRBD2|14|TRBV11-2|.
CASSFASGAETQYF
TGTGCCAGCAGCTTCGCTAGCGGGGCGGAGACCCAGTACTTC
>TRBJ2-7|TRBD1|14|TRBV23-1|.
CASSRRQGSYEQYF
TGCGCCAGCAGTCGAAGACAGGGCTCCTACGAGCAGTACTTC
>TRBJ2-5|TRBD2|19|TRBV4-1|few
CASSQEALAGGPLGETQYF
TGCGCCAGCAGCCAAGAGGCCCTAGCGGGGGGGCCCCTCGGGGAGACCCAGTACTTC
>TRBJ1-2|TRBD1|12|TRBV19|few
CASRGQNYGYTF
TGTGCCAGTAGGGGACAGAACTATGGCTACACCTTC
>TRBJ1-1|TRBD1|15|TRBV27|.
CASSLYRGRSTEAFF
TGTGCCAGCAGTTTATACAGGGGGCGCAGCACTGAAGCTTTCTTT
>TRBJ2-1|TRBD2|15|TRBV11-2|once
CASSPSGTSGYEQFF
TGTGCCAGCAGCCCTTCCGGGACTAGCGGCTATGAGCAGTTCTTC
>TRBJ1-6|.|15|TRBV5-6|.
CASSQTRGFNSPLHF
TGTGCCAGCAGCCAAACCAGGGGTTTTAATTCACCCCTCCACTTT
>TRBJ2-7|TRBD1|16|TRBV27|few
CASSLRGDRGAHEQYF
TGTGCCAGCAGTTTAAGGGGGGACAGGGGTGCCCACGAGCAGTACTTC
>TRBJ2-3|TRBD2|16|TRBV7-2|once
CASSPRLAGGGDTQYF
TGTGCCAGCAGCCCACGACTAGCGGGGGGGGGAGATACGCAGTATTTT
>TRBJ2-1|.|12|TRBV6-5|.
CASSFGGNEQFF
TGTGCCAGCAGTTTTGGGGGGAATGAGCAGTTCTTC
>TRBJ2-5|TRBD2|15|TRBV4-1|.
CASSGKLGLATAQYF
TGTGCCAGCAGCGGAAAGTTGGGACTAGCCACGGCCCAGTACTTC
>TRBJ1-4|TRBD1|13|TRBV19|.
CASRGQGNEKLFF
TGTGCCAGTAGGGGACAGGGGAATGAAAAACTGTTTTTT
>TRBJ2-1|.|20|TRBV5-1|.
CASSPGVARGGLSSYNEQFF
TGCGCCAGCAGCCCCGGAGTGGCGAGAGGAGGATTGAGCTCCTACAATGAGCAGTTCTTC
>TRBJ2-1|TRBD2|14|TRBV27|.
CASSSGLAHHEQFF
TGTGCCAGCAGTTCGGGACTAGCTCATCATGAGCAGTTCTTC
>TRBJ2-7|TRBD2|19|TRBV2|few
CASSKVVGTSGGMVYEQYF
TGTGCCAGCAGTAAGGTGGTTGGGACTAGCGGGGGGATGGTCTACGAGCAGTACTTC
>TRBJ1-4|.|14|TRBV2|.
CASSGRAGNEKLFF
TGTGCCAGCAGTGGAAGGGCAGGGAATGAAAAACTGTTTTTT
>TRBJ2-3|TRBD2|16|TRBV5-6|.
CASSEVSGGRTDTQYF
TGTGCCAGCAGCGAAGTTAGCGGGGGGAGGACAGATACGCAGTATTTT